This T cell receptor beta chain is drawn from a study of cytomegalovirus exposure and HLA in healthy donors (dated by TCRdb to the late 2010s). Study-wide context: An earlier analysis of several hundred of the donors reported under 300 Gb of sequence data and 117 million unique TCR beta sequences obtained from some 200 million T cells. To study patterns of TCR occurrence, a later analysis re-analyzed previously published TCR beta repertoires from 666 donors and added high-resolution HLA genotyping. The number of typed donors differed by locus: about 620-640 for A, B, C, DRB1 and DQB1; some 500 for DQA1; over 600 for DPA1; and around 450 for DPB1. An early release covering roughly 600 HLA-typed donors comprised around 300 gigabases of sequencing data and 85 million or so unique TCR sequences. Of the 350 to 400 genotyped donors, 65% to 90% fell in the genetic ancestry cluster associated with self-reported Caucasian donors. Across approximately 400 genotyped donors of the cohort, an average of about 250,000 unique TCR beta nucleotide sequences per donor were sequenced, and around 20% of those sequences were non-productive. Besides the first cohort of hundreds of subjects, a separate validation cohort made up of 120 or so different subjects was used. The later analysis used no new phenotypic data to find candidate immune exposures, relying instead on TCR beta sequences and their occurrence across donors. The study aimed to test whether signatures of past pathogen exposure could be identified by cataloging public T cell receptors. The study combined high-throughput TCR immunosequencing, statistical association of individual TCRs with disease status, and machine learning to predict cytomegalovirus infection status. In an earlier analysis of roughly 540 of the donors, high-throughput TCR beta sequencing was used to judge whether each TCR beta V gene segment behaved as functional or pseudogenic. HLA typing covered class I and class II loci at four-digit resolution. About 5 DR-DQ haplotypes were handled as single units for association and clustering, since linkage in the cohort was strong. All discovery cohort repertoires had been generated using a single sequencing platform. Alongside the repertoire data, information on donor age, sex, ethnicity and CMV serostatus was compiled. The study profiled the T cell repertoires of hundreds of subjects by immunosequencing and related them to cytomegalovirus serostatus. Genome-wide SNP genotypes for about 60% of the roughly 670 donors were used in a later genetic analysis, which treated that subset as a discovery cohort.

The CDR3 covers 11 residues, taking in both the cysteine and the phenylalanine. The entry retains the CDR3 DNA only, 33 bases that are in frame from base 1. At the junction V is shortened by 3 bases and J by 5 bases, with 4 bases in between. CDR1 and CDR2 (WSHSY, SAAADI) derive from the germline V gene. Libraries were built with the immunoSEQ multiplex PCR assay. For the multiplex PCR, a mixture combining 60 forward primers for TCR Vbeta segments and 13 reverse primers for TCR Jbeta segments was used. The CDR3 region of rearranged TCR beta genes was amplified from genomic DNA by a multiplex PCR assay. Amplified TCR beta libraries were sequenced as 87-base-pair reads on the Illumina HiSeq System. Under the source paper's analysis protocol: A later analysis tallied around 80 million unique TCR beta chains across the 640 or so repertoires, and approximately 12 million of those chains were shared by two or more donors. A nearest-neighbor algorithm error-corrected the raw reads and collapsed the reads into unique sequences, merging closely related sequences to remove PCR and sequencing errors. V, D and J gene segments were assigned by aligning CDR3 sequences to IMGT reference sequences. Each retained sequence needed at least a six-nucleotide match to both a V gene segment and a J gene segment. Rearrangements were called productive when the CDR3 lacked stop codons and stayed in frame with V and J; all others were non-productive. CDR3 was defined by IMGT convention, running from the second conserved V-encoded cysteine to the conserved J-encoded phenylalanine. The earlier analysis of about 560 of the donors excluded any sequence lacking an unambiguous match to a single V gene segment. An earlier analysis of fewer than 650 of the donors classified V segments as functional when productive rearrangements were above 56.7% and as segregating when the standard deviation between donors was above 5%. A statistical classification framework was built to diagnose cytomegalovirus status from the catalog of TCR beta chain sequences. In a later analysis, TCR nucleotide sequences were compared against IMGT/GENE-DB human TR gene sequences so that V and J genes could be assigned. Using the TCRdist pipeline, a later analysis assigned CDR3 sequences along with most-parsimonious VDJ recombination scenarios. In a later analysis, each TCR beta chain was defined by its CDR3 amino acid sequence together with its V-gene family, and reads lacking a unique V-gene family were excluded. In a later analysis, 550 to 650 highly shared, low-generation-probability nucleotide sequences were removed to address suspected cross-contamination and a sequencing artifact. For each public chain, a later analysis derived a clonal expansion index from normalized ranks of inferred template counts within each repertoire. In a later analysis, generation probabilities were computed with a VDJ recombination model fitted to out-of-frame rearrangements, and the resulting probabilities were checked against IGoR. In a later analysis, hypergeometric tests were used to score TCR-TCR, TCR-HLA and TCR-CMV co-occurrence, with a repertoire-size bias correction applied to TCR pairs. In a later analysis, false discovery rates were estimated by permuting HLA or CMV assignments 20 times. A later analysis grouped co-occurring TCRs with DBSCAN, adding TCRdist sequence similarity when clustering within HLA-allele-positive subsets. For co-occurrence clustering, repertoires with fewer than 30,000 or more than 120,000 public chains were excluded, along with five repertoires with anomalous nucleotide sharing. What TCRdb holds here is the immuneACCESS table cut down to in-frame rearrangements. Part of the clones is not present; checked against another copy, under half of the missing clones reflect an unresolved V gene, and the others are unexplained. Clone size and the V and J calls come from that table; the DNA yielded D and trimming. This sample has roughly 180,000 clones in its table, and 70% to 75% of those were observed once. The top ten clones comprise 2.9% of the sample.

The cohort was made up of 666 healthy bone marrow donors. At the time of sampling, every cohort member was nominally healthy, though immune exposures that went unrecorded were likely present. The donor was CMV seronegative and belonged to the group of more than 300 seronegative cohort members. Every donor gave a peripheral blood sample, and the peripheral blood mononuclear cells from that sample were used for TCR beta sequencing. The Qiagen DNeasy Blood Extraction Kit was used to extract genomic DNA from the blood cell samples. The investigation overall reported the following: A few of the identified cytomegalovirus-associated TCR beta chains were confirmed in vitro to be specific for cytomegalovirus antigens. An association between a missense DCLRE1C variant and V-gene and J-gene trimming of TCR beta chains was found in a later genetic analysis and replicated in an independent cohort. In a later analysis, over 15,000 TCR beta sequences were associated with specific HLA alleles at a false discovery rate of 0.05. The sequencing pipeline was judged likely to have produced a cluster of highly shared sequence variants as a technical artifact. Most TCR sequences were seen in very few donors, while some public TCRs were found in many individuals. Immune exposure information for the cohort was limited to CMV serostatus. The 87-base-pair reads could not distinguish some IMGT-functional V segments, including TRBV6-2 and TRBV6-3, so those segments were excluded. The cohort was sequenced for TCR beta chains only, and without alpha or paired-chain data the features that could be detected were limited. In a later analysis, most CMV-associated TCR beta chains were found to appear HLA-restricted, with HLA associations seemingly driven largely by CMV exposure. According to a later analysis, TCR association rates differed among HLA loci, with DRB1 alleles showing the most associated TCRs and HLA-C alleles showing the fewest. The earlier analysis of nearly 600 of the donors excluded about 16 rarely observed V segments, including chromosome 9 orphons, because counts were too low. It was suggested by the authors that the approach could potentially be generalized to other disease states and immunological phenotypes. Because HLA typing was unavailable for some donors at each locus, only the typed subset was used in association tests. In both the original and validation cohorts, the classifier was reported to diagnose cytomegalovirus status with high specificity and sensitivity. The study gave a list of under 200 TCR beta chains associated with cytomegalovirus. In a later analysis, HLA-associated TCR beta chains were found to be more clonally expanded and to have lower generation probabilities than equally common non-associated chains. Compared with the 666-donor mean, donors in an Asian-associated ancestry cluster had fewer N-insertions in productive TCRs, according to a later genetic analysis. Several of the top co-occurrence clusters appeared to be linked to parvovirus B19, influenza, CMV and Epstein-Barr virus, according to a later analysis. Linkage disequilibrium might explain the correlated functional status among segregating V segments, but an unknown experimental factor could not be excluded. A further reported finding was that TCR beta sequences accurately predicted the HLA-A and HLA-B alleles for most subjects in the first cohort. In an earlier analysis of a few hundred of the donors, most TCR beta V segments were observed in productive rearrangements about 87% or about 30% of the time, broadly matching IMGT annotations. When HLA alleles, especially DR and DQ, strongly co-occurred, attributing TCR associations to individual alleles was difficult. The presence/absence analyses assumed that sequencing depth was roughly uniform across donors, and that assumption may not be true.

Remarks on this clone: It has no known antigen specificity. No base-level quality is on record; no much larger clone is a single base apart.

In this chain, TRBV10-2 is recombined with TRBJ2-5, with the D gene call left open. Sequencing used PBMCs. This TCR derives from a male donor in good health and CMV-seronegative. The base sequence is TGCGCCAGCAGTGAACTGGAGACCCAGTACTTC. The encoded protein is CASSELETQYF.